The 15 T cell receptor beta chains listed next were all sequenced from one sample in a study of shared clonotypes between healthy human individuals. Profiling relied on immunoSEQ multiplex PCR, and the TCRdb table lists in-frame clones only, not all of them. There are about 2.1 million clones in the sample; roughly 95% occur only once, and about 1.7% lies in the top ten. CD45RO-negative cells were positively selected for CCR7, leaving out terminally differentiated effector memory CD45RA+ cells. Sample: naive CD8+ T cells from PBMCs. Source of these receptors: a man aged 18 to 30 in good health. Some clones in this sample may be carry-over from other donors' samples.

The V call is TRBV5-4, the J call TRBJ2-3; TRBD2 aligns across 7 bases. The CDR3 extends over 15 amino acids. The germline CDR1 and CDR2 sequences are SGHNT and YYREEE (reference sequence). V trimming: 4 bases; J trimming: 6 bases; junction bases outside the gene matches: 11. The CDR3 here is CASSPGRLALDTQYF. The CDR3 DNA reads as TGTGCCAGCAGCCCAGGAAGACTAGCACTTGATACGCAGTATTTT.

The V gene is TRBV9, the J gene TRBJ2-7; 8 bases line up with TRBD2. CDR3 length: 16 residues. Germline lookup yields CDR1 SGDLS and CDR2 YYNGEE. V dropped 1 base and J dropped 6; count of bases not matched to a gene: 12. CDR3 region: CASSVFGTSGRAEQYF. The CDR3 DNA sequence: TGTGCCAGCAGCGTATTCGGCACAAGCGGGAGAGCCGAGCAGTACTTC.

The rearrangement links TRBV27 to TRBJ2-7; weak D call: TRBD2 (6 bases). The ends were cut back, 2 bases at V and 4 bases at J, with 15 bases in the middle. The germline gives CDR1 MNHEY, CDR2 SMNVEV (reference sequence). The CDR3 totals 15 residues. CDR3: CASSLEAGIPYEQYF. The DNA of the CDR3 is TGTGCCAGCAGTTTAGAGGCGGGAATCCCTTACGAGCAGTACTTC.

The V call is TRBV19, the J call TRBJ1-3; D is uncertain. Trimming removed 3 bases from V and 1 base from J, with 10 bases in between. CDR3 length equals 15 residues. Germline V gives CDR1 LNHDA, CDR2 SQIVND (reference sequence). The CDR3 loop is CASSIGSGSGNTIYF. CDR3 nucleotides: TGTGCCAGTAGTATCGGCTCGGGGTCTGGAAACACCATATATTTT.

The chain combines TRBV9 with TRBJ2-3; D is possibly TRBD1 or TRBD2 (6 bases each). Trimming stripped 8 bases from V and 0 bases from J, with 13 bases between. CDR3 size: 14 residues. Germline V gives CDR1 SGDLS, CDR2 YYNGEE. CDR3 coding DNA: TGTGCCAGTGGAAGGGGGACTAGCACAGATACGCAGTATTTT. Its protein product is CASGRGTSTDTQYF. Full variable domain (rest looked up from reference TRBV9 and TRBJ2-3): DSGVTQTPKHLITATGQRVTLRCSPRSGDLSVYWYQQSLDQGLQFLIQYYNGEERAKGNILERFSAQQFPDLHSELNLSSLELGDSALYFCASGRGTSTDTQYFGPGTRLTVL.

The chain has TRBV18 and TRBJ2-1; tentatively, D is TRBD1 or TRBD2 (5 bases each). CDR1 is KGHSH and CDR2 is LQKENI in the germline V gene. This CDR3 contains 16 residues. Trimming took off 5 bases at V and 2 bases at J, with 16 bases between the two ends. CDR3 DNA sequence: TGTGCCAGCTCATACACCGGGACCGCCGCCTACAATGAGCAGTTCTTC. Translation gives CASSYTGTAAYNEQFF.

The genes are TRBV27 and TRBJ2-6, with no clear D. Germline CDR1 and CDR2: MNHEY and SMNVEV (reference sequence). The CDR3 contains 15 residues. Trimming removed 6 bases at V and 1 base at J, with 10 bases between. CDR3 protein: CASRSPGSGANVLTF. In DNA, the CDR3 is TGTGCCAGCAGGTCCCCTGGGTCTGGGGCCAACGTCCTGACTTTC.

The chain recombines TRBV9 with TRBJ2-7, with 8 bases identical to TRBD1. The germline V gene encodes CDR1 SGDLS and CDR2 YYNGEE. The V and J ends lost 4 bases and 0 bases, in that order; junction bases with no gene match: 6. There are 15 residues in the CDR3. CDR3 sequence (DNA): TGTGCCAGCAGCATAGGACAGGGCAGCTCCTACGAGCAGTACTTC. Amino acids: CASSIGQGSSYEQYF.

The J gene is TRBJ2-3, the V gene TRBV11-2; the match to TRBD1 covers 8 bases. Losses at the gene ends were 1 base for V and 6 bases for J; bases not matched to a gene: 9. Germline V gives CDR1 SGHAT, CDR2 FQNNGV. This CDR3 contains 16 residues. The DNA for the CDR3 is TGTGCCAGCAGCTTAGGAGGGGGACAGGTCCGGGATACGCAGTATTTT. Protein: CASSLGGGQVRDTQYF.

V and J are TRBV27 and TRBJ2-1; 9 bases match TRBD1. The CDR3 sequence is 13 residues long. In germline, CDR1 is MNHEY, CDR2 SMNVEV (reference sequence). J was trimmed by 15 bases and V by 0 bases; bases with no gene match: 6. Written as DNA, the CDR3 is TGTGCCAGCAGTTTATCGTCCAACAGGGGGCTGTTCTTC. Protein sequence: CASSLSSNRGLFF.

This clone occurred once. The rearrangement joins TRBV11-3 to TRBJ2-5; D is undetermined. Germline-derived CDR1 and CDR2 are SGHNT and YENEEA. The V end was cut by 4 bases, the J end by 4 bases, with 10 bases between. The CDR3 extends over 13 amino acids. CDR3 in amino acids: CASSSRFGETQYF. CDR3 nucleotides: TGTGCCAGCAGCTCTAGGTTCGGAGAGACCCAGTACTTC.

The V and J genes are TRBV28 and TRBJ2-1; D may be TRBD2 (5 bases). The V gene's germline CDR1 is MDHEN and CDR2 SYDVKM. The CDR3 runs to 16 residues. The V end was cut by 4 bases, the J end by 1 base, with 14 bases between. Here the CDR3 reads CASSSQPWRSYNEQFF. The CDR3 DNA reads TGTGCCAGCAGTTCTCAACCCTGGAGGTCCTACAATGAGCAGTTCTTC.

The chain recombines TRBV7-9 with TRBJ2-7, with unresolved D. Germline CDR1 and CDR2: SEHNR and FQNEAQ (reference sequence). V was shortened by 2 bases and J by 3 bases, with 11 bases between the two germline ends. This CDR3 region has 14 residues. The CDR3 reads CASSLKDGIYEQYF. For the CDR3, the DNA is TGTGCCAGCAGCTTAAAGGACGGTATCTACGAGCAGTACTTC.

J is TRBJ2-7 and V is TRBV6-1, with 11 positions matching TRBD2. V shed 6 bases and J 3 bases; nucleotides not matched to a gene: 7. CDR1 is MNHNS and CDR2 is SASEGT in the germline V gene. This CDR3 is 15 amino acids long. CDR3 amino acids: CASRRGTSGYYEQYF. In nucleotides, the CDR3 is TGTGCCAGCAGGCGGGGGACTAGCGGCTACTACGAGCAGTACTTC.

The chain couples TRBV7-9 to TRBJ2-1; 7 nucleotides match TRBD2. Germline V gives CDR1 SEHNR, CDR2 FQNEAQ (reference sequence). Germline trimming cut 7 bases from V and 4 bases from J; bases unmatched to any gene: 7. CDR3 length: 14 residues. The DNA of the CDR3 is TGTGCCAGCACCCCGACTAGCTTGTACAATGAGCAGTTCTTC. Protein sequence: CASTPTSLYNEQFF.